This TCR beta chain was retrieved from a study of blood T cell repertoires in COVID-19. The overall study: Acute and convalescent COVID-19 specimens originated in the United States, Italy and Spain. Sample material is recorded as cDNA or gDNA derived from T cells, B-cell-depleted T cells, or PBMCs.

Methods used by the authors: How many nucleated cells were present was estimated from reference gene primer amplification. TCRdb keeps only in-frame clones here, not all; method: immunoSEQ multiplex PCR. V and J calls and clone size are given by that table; D and trimming were obtained from the DNA. The sample comprises approximately 170,000 clones, around four fifths of which are singletons, and around 20% rests with the top ten. The CDR3 is 14 amino acids. Between the trimmed V and J ends, which lost 7 bases and 7 bases, there was a span of 20 bases. The germline gives CDR1 SQVTM, CDR2 ANQGSEA. Sequences were obtained from peripheral blood. The V call is TRBV29-1, the J call TRBJ2-1; D is possibly TRBD1 (6 bases). The sequence was collected from a woman aged 70-85 years who had recovered from COVID-19. The CDR3 coding sequence is TGCAGCGCAGGGGCGGCAGGGGCGAGAAATGAGCAGTTCTTC. Encoded protein: CSAGAAGARNEQFF.